This section outlines one TCR beta chain sequence together with its context. The antigen is not known. There are 13 residues in the CDR3. The germline V gene encodes CDR1 SGHTA and CDR2 FQGTGA. Deletions cut 5 bases from V and 8 bases from J, with 15 bases between. The entry originates in a study of cytomegalovirus exposure and HLA in healthy donors. Vbeta (60) and Jbeta (13) primers were used in the PCR. Generated by immunoSEQ multiplex PCR, the TCRdb table keeps only in-frame clones and is missing some. This sample carries around 20,000 clones, 70% to 85% of them seen once, and the ten largest clones take 20% to 25%. Study-wide results and limits: Later, an analysis showed that TCR beta chains associated with HLA were more clonally expanded than others that were equally common.

The V and J genes are TRBV7-3 and TRBJ1-2; perhaps TRBD1 as D (5 bases). Sequenced sample: PBMCs. The source of this sequence is a human donor in good health. The CDR3 region is CASSPGGDLGYTF. CDR3 nucleotide sequence: TGTGCCAGCAGCCCCGGAGGGGATCTGGGCTACACCTTC.